The clone carrying this T cell receptor (beta chain) came up many times. What it binds is not known. This sample is part of a study of neurological immune-mediated disorders. Study outcomes and limitations: One related-CDR3 cluster, identified by phylogenetic grouping, held the repertoires of 18 of 34 multiple sclerosis patients and was a possible signature. The absence of shared CDR3 amino acid sequences among expanded clones across subjects suggests private repertoires in all groups. In HTLV-1-associated myelopathy, TCR clonal expansion was greatest, whereas multiple sclerosis had the least, falling below healthy controls.

Trimming removed 8 bases from V and 0 bases from J, with 17 bases in between. Germline CDR1 reads MNHNS; CDR2 reads SASEGT. The CDR3 has 16 residues. The cDNA was synthesized by 5'RACE incorporating 10-nucleotide random UMIs. TCRdb redid the calling of the 5' RACE reads with MiXCR, one entry per CDR3 protein. The sample has around 70,000 distinct CDR3 sequences, 3.2% seen once; the top ten hold 4.5% to 6.5%. The TCR was taken from a woman between 45 and 60 years old with multiple sclerosis. The V gene is TRBV6-1, the J gene TRBJ1-5; D might be TRBD1 (5 bases). The sample comprised PBMCs. CDR3: CASVFDRRYSNQPQHF. DNA of the CDR3: TGTGCCAGCGTTTTCGACAGACGATATAGCAATCAGCCCCAGCATTTT.